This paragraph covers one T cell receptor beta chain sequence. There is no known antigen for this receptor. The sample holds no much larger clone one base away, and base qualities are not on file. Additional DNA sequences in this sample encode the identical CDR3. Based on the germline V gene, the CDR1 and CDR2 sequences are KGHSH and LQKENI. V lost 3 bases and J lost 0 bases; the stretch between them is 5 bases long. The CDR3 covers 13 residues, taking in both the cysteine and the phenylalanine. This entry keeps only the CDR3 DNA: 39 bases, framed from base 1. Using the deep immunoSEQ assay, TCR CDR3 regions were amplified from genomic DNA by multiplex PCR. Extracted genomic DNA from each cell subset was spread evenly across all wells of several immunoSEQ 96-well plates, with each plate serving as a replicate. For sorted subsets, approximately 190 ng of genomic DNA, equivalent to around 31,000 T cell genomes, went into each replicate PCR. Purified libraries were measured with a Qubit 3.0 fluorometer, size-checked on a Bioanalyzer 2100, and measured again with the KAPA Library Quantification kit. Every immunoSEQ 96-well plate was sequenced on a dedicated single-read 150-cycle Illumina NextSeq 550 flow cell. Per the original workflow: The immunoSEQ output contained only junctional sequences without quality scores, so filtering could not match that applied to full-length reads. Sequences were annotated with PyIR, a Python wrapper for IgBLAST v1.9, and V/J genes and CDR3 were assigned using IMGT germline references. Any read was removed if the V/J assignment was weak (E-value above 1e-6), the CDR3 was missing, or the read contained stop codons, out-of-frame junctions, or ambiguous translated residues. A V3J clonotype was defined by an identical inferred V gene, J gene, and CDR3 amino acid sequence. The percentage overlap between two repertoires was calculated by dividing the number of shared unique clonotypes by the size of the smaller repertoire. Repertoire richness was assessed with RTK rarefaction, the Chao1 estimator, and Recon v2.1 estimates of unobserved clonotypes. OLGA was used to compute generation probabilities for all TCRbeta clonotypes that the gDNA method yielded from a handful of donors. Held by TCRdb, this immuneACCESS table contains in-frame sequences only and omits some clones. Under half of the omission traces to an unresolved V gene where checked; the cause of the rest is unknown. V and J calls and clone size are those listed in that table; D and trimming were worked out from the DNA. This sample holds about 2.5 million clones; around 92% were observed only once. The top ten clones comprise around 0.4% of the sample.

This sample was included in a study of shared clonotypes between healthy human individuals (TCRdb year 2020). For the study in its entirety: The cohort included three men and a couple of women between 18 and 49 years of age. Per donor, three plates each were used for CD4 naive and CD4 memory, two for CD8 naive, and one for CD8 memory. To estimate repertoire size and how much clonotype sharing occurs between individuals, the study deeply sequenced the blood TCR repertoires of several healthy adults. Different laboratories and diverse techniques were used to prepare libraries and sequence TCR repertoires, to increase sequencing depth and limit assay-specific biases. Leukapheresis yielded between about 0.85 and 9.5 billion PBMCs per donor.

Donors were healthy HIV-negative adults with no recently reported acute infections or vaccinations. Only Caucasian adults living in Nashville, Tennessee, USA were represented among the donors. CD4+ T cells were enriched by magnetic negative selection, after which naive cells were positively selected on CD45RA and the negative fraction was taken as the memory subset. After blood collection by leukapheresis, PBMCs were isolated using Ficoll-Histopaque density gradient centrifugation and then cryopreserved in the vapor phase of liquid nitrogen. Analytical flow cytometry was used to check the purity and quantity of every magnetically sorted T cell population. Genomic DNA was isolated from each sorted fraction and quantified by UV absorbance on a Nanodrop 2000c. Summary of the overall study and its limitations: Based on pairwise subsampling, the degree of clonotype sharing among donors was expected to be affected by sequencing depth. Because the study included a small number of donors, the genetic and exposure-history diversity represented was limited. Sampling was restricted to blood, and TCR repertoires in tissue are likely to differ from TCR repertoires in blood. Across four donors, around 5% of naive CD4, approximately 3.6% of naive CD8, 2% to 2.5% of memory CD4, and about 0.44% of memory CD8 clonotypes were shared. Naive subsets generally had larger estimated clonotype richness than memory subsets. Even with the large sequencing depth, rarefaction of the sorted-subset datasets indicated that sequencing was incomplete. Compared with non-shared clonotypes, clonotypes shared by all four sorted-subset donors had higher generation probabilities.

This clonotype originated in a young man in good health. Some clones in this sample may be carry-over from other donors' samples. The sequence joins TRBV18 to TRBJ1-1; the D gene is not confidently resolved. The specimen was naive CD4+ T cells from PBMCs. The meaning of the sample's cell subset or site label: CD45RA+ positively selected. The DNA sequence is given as TGTGCCAGCTCACCTGACCTGAACACTGAAGCTTTCTTT. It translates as CASSPDLNTEAFF.